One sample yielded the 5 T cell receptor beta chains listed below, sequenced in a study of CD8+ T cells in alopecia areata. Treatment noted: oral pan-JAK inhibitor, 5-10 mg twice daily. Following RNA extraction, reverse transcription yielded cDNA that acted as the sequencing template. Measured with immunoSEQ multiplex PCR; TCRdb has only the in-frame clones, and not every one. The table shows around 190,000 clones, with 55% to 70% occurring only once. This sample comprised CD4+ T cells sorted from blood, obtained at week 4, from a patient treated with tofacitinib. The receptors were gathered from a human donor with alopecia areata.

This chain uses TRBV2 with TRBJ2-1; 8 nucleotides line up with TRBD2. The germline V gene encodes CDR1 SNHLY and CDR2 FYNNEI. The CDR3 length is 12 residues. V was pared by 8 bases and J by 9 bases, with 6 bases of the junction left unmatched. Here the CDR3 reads CASRGLVTEQFF. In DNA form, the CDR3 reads TGTGCCAGCCGGGGACTAGTTACTGAGCAGTTCTTC.

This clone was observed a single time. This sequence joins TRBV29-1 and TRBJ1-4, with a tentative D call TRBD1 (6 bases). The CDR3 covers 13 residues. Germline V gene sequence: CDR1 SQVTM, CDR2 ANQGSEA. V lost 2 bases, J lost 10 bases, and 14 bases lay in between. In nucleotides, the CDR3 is TGCAGCGTTGAAATGGGGGCGGGAGGAAAACTGTTTTTT. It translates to CSVEMGAGGKLFF.

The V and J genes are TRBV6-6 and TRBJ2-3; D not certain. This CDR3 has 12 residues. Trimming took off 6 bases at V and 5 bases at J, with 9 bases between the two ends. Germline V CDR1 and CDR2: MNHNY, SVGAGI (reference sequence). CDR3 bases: TGTGCCAGCAGCTTAGTGGTAGATACGCAGTATTTT. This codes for CASSLVVDTQYF.

The CDR3 sequence is CASSFGGLTYNEQFF. The CDR3 DNA is TGCGCCAGCAGCTTTGGGGGACTCACCTACAATGAGCAGTTCTTC. This chain connects TRBV5-1 to TRBJ2-1; the D gene is possibly TRBD2 (6 bases). The CDR3 is 15 residues long. In germline, CDR1 is SGHRS, CDR2 YFSETQ. Trimming removed 2 bases from V and 2 bases from J, with 11 bases in between.

CDR3 nucleotides: TGTGCCACCCGCAGCCTTGCTGGGGCCAACGTCCTGACTTTC. Translating gives CATRSLAGANVLTF. The V gene is TRBV19, the J gene TRBJ2-6; D not resolved. Trimming cost V 10 bases and J 2 bases, with 12 bases left between them. In germline, CDR1 is LNHDA, CDR2 SQIVND (reference sequence). The CDR3 contains 14 residues.